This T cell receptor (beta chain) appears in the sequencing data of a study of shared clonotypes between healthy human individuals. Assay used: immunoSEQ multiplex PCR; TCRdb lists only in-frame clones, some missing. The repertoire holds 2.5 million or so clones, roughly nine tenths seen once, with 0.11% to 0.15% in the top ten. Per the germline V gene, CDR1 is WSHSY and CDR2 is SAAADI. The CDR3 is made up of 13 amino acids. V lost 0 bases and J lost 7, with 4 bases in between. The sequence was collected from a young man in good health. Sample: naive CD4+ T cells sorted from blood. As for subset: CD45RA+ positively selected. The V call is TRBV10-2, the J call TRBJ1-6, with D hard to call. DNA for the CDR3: TGCGCCAGCAGTGAGTCCCCCAATTCACCCCTCCACTTT. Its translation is CASSESPNSPLHF.